This section outlines one T cell receptor (beta chain) sequence together with its context. Antigen specificity is unknown. This entry comes from a study of cytomegalovirus exposure and HLA in healthy donors. The study, taken as a whole, reports: Follow-up analysis later connected one missense variant in DCLRE1C with trimming of TCR beta V- and J-genes. A later analysis associated roughly 15,000 TCR beta sequences with HLA alleles at a 0.05 false discovery rate. Confirmation was obtained in vitro that three CMV-associated chains are specific for CMV antigens. Earlier findings revealed that most TCR beta V segments proved productive either about 87% or about 30% of the time.

The CDR3 extends over 15 amino acids. Trimming shortened V by 0 bases and J by 7 bases, and 16 bases separated the two germline ends. Germline CDR1 reads SGHNT; CDR2 reads YYREEE (reference sequence). Both 60 Vbeta primers and 13 Jbeta primers went into the PCR. Profiled with immunoSEQ multiplex PCR; TCRdb holds only in-frame clones, not every one. Of about 120,000 clones in the sample, roughly four fifths were seen once. Sequenced input: PBMCs. V and J are TRBV5-4 and TRBJ1-2; D uncertain. This clonotype originated in a male donor in good health and CMV-seropositive. The CDR3 loop is CASSLGVPDSGGYTF. The CDR3 DNA reads as TGTGCCAGCAGCTTGGGGGTCCCAGACTCGGGTGGCTACACCTTC.